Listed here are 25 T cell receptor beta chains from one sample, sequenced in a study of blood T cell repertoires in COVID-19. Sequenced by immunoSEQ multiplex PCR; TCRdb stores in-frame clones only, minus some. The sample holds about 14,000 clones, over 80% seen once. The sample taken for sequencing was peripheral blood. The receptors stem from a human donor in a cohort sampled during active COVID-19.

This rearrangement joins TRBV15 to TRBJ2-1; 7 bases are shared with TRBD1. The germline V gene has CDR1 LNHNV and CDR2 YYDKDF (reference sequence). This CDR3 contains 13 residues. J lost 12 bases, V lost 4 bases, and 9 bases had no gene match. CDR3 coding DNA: TGTGCCACCAGCACGCACACCCGGGACAGGCAGTTCTTC. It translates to CATSTHTRDRQFF.

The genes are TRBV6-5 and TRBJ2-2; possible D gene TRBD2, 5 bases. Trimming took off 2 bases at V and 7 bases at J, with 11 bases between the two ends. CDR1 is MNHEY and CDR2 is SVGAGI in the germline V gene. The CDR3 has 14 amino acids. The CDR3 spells CASSYRRGNGELFF. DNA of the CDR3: TGTGCCAGCAGTTACCGTCGGGGAAACGGGGAGCTGTTTTTT.

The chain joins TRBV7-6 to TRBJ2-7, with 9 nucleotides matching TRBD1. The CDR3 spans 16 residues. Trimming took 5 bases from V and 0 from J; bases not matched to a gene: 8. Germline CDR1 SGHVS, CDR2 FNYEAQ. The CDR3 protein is CASSPAQDRGSYEQYF. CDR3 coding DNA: TGTGCCAGCAGCCCCGCGCAGGACAGGGGCTCCTACGAGCAGTACTTC. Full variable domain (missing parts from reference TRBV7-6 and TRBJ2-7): GAGVSQSPRYKVTKRGQDVALRCDPISGHVSLYWYRQALGQGPEFLTYFNYEAQQDKSGLPNDRFSAERPEGSISTLTIQRTEQRDSAMYRCASSPAQDRGSYEQYFGPGTRLTVT.

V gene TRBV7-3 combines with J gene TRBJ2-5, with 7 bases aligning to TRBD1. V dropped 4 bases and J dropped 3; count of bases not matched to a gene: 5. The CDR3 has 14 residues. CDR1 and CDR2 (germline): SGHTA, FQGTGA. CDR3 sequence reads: CASSSSGTEETQYF. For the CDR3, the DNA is TGTGCCAGCAGCTCATCCGGGACAGAAGAGACCCAGTACTTC.

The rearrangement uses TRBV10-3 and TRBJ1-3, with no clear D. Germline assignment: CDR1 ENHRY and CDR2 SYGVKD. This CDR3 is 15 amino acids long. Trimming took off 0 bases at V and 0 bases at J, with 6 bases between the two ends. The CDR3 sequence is CAISESRGSGNTIYF. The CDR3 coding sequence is TGTGCCATCAGTGAGTCTCGGGGCTCTGGAAACACCATATATTTT.

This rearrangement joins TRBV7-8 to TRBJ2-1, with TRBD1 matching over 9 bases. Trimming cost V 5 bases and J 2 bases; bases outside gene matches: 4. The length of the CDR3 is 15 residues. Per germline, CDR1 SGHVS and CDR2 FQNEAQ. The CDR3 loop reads CASSPTGGAYNEQFF. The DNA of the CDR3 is TGTGCCAGCAGCCCTACAGGGGGCGCCTACAATGAGCAGTTCTTC.

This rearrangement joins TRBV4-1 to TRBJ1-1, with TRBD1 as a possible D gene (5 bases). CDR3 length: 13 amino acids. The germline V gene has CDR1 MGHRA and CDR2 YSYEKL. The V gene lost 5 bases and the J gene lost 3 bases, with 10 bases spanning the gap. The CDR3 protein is CASSSRVDTEAFF. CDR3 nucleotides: TGCGCCAGCAGCTCCAGGGTGGACACTGAAGCTTTCTTT.

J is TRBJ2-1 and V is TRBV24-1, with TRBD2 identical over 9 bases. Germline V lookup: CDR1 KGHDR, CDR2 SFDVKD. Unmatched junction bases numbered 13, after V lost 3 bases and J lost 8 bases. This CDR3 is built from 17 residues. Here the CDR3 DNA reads TGTGCCACCAGTGATGCCAGTCTAGCGGGGAGGTTCGATGAGCAGTTCTTC. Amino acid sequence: CATSDASLAGRFDEQFF.

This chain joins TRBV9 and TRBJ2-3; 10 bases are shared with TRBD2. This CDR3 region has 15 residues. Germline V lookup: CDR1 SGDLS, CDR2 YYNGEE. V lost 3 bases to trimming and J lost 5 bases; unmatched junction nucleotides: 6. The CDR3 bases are TGTGCCAGCAGCGCCCTAGCGGGAGTAATAGATACGCAGTATTTT. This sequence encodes CASSALAGVIDTQYF.

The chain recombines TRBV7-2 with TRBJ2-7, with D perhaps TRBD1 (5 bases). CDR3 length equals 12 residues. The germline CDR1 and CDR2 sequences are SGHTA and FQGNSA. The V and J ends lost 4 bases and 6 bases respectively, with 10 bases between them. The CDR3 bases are TGTGCCAGCAGCTCCGGCAGGGCCGAGCAGTACTTC. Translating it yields CASSSGRAEQYF.

CDR3 DNA: TGTGCCAGTGCCCAGGGGTTGTATGGCTACACCTTC. Protein product: CASAQGLYGYTF. The chain carries TRBV19 and TRBJ1-2, with TRBD1 as a possible D gene (6 bases). Trimming removed 8 bases at V and 5 bases at J, with 12 bases between. CDR3 length: 12 amino acids. The germline gives CDR1 LNHDA, CDR2 SQIVND (reference sequence).

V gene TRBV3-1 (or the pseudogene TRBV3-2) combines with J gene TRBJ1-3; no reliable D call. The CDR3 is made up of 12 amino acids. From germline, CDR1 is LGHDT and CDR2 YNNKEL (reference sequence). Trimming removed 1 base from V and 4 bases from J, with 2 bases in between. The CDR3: CASSQVGNTIYF. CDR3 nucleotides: TGTGCCAGCAGCCAAGTAGGAAACACCATATATTTT.

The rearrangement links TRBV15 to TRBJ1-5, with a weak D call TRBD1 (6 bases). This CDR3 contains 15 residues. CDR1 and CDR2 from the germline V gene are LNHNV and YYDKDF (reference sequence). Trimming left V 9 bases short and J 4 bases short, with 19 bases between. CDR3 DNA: TGTGCCACTACGAGGGACAAAGAACCAAATCAGCCCCAGCATTTT. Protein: CATTRDKEPNQPQHF.

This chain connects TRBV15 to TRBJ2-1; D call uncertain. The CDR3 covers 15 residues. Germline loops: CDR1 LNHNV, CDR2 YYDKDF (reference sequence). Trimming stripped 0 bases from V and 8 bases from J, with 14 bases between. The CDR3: CATSREPGGGYEQFF. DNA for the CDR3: TGTGCCACCAGCAGAGAGCCGGGTGGTGGATATGAGCAGTTCTTC.

CDR3 nucleotide sequence: TGTGCCAGCAGCTTAGGACCAGGGGGGACCCAGTACTTC. Its translation: CASSLGPGGTQYF. This sequence joins TRBV7-9 and TRBJ2-5; TRBD1 matches at 7 bases. Looked up from germline, CDR1 is SEHNR and CDR2 is FQNEAQ (reference sequence). The CDR3 consists of 13 residues. V trimming: 1 base; J trimming: 7 bases; junction bases outside the gene matches: 3.

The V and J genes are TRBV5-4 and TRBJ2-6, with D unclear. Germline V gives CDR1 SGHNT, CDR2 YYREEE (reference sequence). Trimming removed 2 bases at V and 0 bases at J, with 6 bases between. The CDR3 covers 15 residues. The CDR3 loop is CASSFVGSGANVLTF. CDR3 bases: TGTGCCAGCAGCTTTGTCGGCTCTGGGGCCAACGTCCTGACTTTC.

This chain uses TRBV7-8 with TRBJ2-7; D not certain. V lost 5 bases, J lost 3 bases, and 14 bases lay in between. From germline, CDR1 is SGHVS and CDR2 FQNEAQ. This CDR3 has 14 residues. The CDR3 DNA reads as TGTGCCAGCAGCCCGACGACTCTGGTCTACGAGCAGTACTTC. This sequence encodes CASSPTTLVYEQYF. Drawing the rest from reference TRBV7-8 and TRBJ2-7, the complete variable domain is GAGVSQSPRYKVAKRGQDVALRCDPISGHVSLFWYQQALGQGPEFLTYFQNEAQLDKSGLPSDRFFAERPEGSVSTLKIQRTQQEDSAVYLCASSPTTLVYEQYFGPGTRLTVT.

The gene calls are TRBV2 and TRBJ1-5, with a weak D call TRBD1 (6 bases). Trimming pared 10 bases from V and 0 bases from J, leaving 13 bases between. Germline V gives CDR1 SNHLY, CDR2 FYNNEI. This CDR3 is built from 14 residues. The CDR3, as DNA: TGTGCCACCCAGGGGACGTTTAGCAATCAGCCCCAGCATTTT. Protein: CATQGTFSNQPQHF.

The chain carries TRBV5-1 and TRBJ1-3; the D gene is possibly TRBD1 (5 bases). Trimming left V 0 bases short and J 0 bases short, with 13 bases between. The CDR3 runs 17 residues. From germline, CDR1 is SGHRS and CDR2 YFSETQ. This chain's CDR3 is CASSLGGAARSGNTIYF. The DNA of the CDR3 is TGCGCCAGCAGCTTGGGCGGGGCAGCCCGCTCTGGAAACACCATATATTTT.

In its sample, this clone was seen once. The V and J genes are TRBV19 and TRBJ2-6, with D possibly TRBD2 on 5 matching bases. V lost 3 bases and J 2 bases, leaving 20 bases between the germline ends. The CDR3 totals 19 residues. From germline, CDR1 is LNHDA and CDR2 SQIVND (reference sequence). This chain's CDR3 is CASSISRGSETPGANVLTF. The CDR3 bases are TGTGCCAGTAGTATTTCCCGGGGTAGTGAGACTCCTGGGGCCAACGTCCTGACTTTC.

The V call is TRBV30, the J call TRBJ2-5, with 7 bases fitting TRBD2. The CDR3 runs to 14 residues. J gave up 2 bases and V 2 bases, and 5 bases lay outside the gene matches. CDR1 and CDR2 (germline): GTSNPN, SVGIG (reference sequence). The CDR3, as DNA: TGTGCCTGGAGTCTGGGAGCGGGACAAGAGACCCAGTACTTC. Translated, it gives CAWSLGAGQETQYF.

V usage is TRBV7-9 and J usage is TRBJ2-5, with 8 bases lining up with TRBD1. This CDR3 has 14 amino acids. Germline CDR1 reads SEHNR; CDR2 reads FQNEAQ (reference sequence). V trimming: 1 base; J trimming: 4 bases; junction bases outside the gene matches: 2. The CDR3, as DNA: TGTGCCAGCAGCTTAGTAACAGGGGGAGAGACCCAGTACTTC. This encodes CASSLVTGGETQYF.

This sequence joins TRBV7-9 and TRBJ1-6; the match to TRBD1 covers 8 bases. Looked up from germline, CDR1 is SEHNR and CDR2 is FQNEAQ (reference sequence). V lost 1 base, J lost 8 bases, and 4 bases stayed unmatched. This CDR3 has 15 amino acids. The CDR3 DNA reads TGTGCCAGCAGCTTAGGACAGGGGTTCGATTCACCCCTCCACTTT. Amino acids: CASSLGQGFDSPLHF.

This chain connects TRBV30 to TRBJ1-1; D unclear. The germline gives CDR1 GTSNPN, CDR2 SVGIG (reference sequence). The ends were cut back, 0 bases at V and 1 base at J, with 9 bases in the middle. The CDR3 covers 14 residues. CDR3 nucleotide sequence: TGTGCCTGGAGTGTATGCCCGAGGAACACTGAAGCTTTCTTT. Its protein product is CAWSVCPRNTEAFF.

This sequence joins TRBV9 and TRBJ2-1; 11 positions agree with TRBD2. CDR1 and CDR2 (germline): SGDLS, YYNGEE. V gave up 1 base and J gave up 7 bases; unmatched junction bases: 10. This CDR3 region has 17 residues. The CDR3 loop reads CASSVRPTSGSLNEQFF. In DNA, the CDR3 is TGTGCCAGCAGCGTACGCCCTACTAGCGGGAGTTTGAATGAGCAGTTCTTC.